What follows is one TCR beta chain and its context. Antigen unknown. TCRdb passed the 5' RACE reads through MiXCR, listing each CDR3 protein once. The sample has more than 300,000 distinct CDR3 sequences, roughly 7% seen once. This entry belongs to a study of T cells after yellow fever vaccination. As for the study in general: Preparation of fractions with low cell numbers was performed using SMART-Seq v4 Ultra Low Input. Study-level points and caveats: After the booster, 96% of CD4 and about nine tenths of CD8 primary-response clones were re-detected. High-abundance clonotypes from the bulk population could contaminate FACS-sorted repertoires.

Trimming took off 2 bases at V and 1 base at J, with 11 bases between the two ends. Germline-derived CDR1 and CDR2 are SGHTS and YDEGEE. CDR3 length: 15 residues. This clonotype was sampled from a man aged 18 to 29 who received the YFV17D yellow fever vaccine. The chain employs TRBV5-8 and TRBJ2-3; D is possibly TRBD1 (5 bases). Sequenced material: PBMCs, taken roughly 47 days after the first yellow fever vaccination. CDR3 loop: CASSFNPGRTDTQYF. Here the CDR3 DNA reads TGTGCCAGCAGCTTTAATCCAGGGCGCACAGATACGCAGTATTTT.